This T cell receptor (beta chain) was captured in a study of blood T cell repertoires in COVID-19. The method was immunoSEQ multiplex PCR; TCRdb's version includes in-frame clones alone and lacks a portion of them. The sample includes roughly 230,000 clones, over 80% seen only once; the top ten take 25% to 35%. This clone appeared once. Germline V gives CDR1 ENHRY, CDR2 SYGVKD. V was shortened by 10 bases and J by 7 bases, with 12 bases between the two germline ends. The CDR3 has 11 residues. Sequences were obtained from peripheral blood. The gene calls are TRBV10-3 and TRBJ2-3, with D possibly being TRBD2 (6 bases). This clonotype was sampled from a man aged 40-50 years with acute or convalescent COVID-19. DNA of the CDR3: TGTGCCAGCGGGGATTTGAATACGCAGTATTTT. It translates to CASGDLNTQYF.